Below are 15 T cell receptor beta chains sequenced from a single sample in a study of identical twins' blood T cells. TCRdb re-analysed the 5' RACE reads in MiXCR, keeping a single row per CDR3 protein. The sample records around 1,200 distinct CDR3 sequences, about 80% being singletons. Sequenced input: PBMCs. The receptor set was obtained from a woman between 18 and 49 years old in good health.

The chain recombines TRBV11-1 with TRBJ1-1; D unresolved. Germline lookup yields CDR1 SGHAT and CDR2 FQDESV (reference sequence). V lost 6 bases and J lost 6, with 8 bases in between. CDR3 length equals 11 residues. CDR3 coding DNA: TGTGCCAGCAGTATCCAGTCTGAAGCTTTCTTT. It encodes CASSIQSEAFF.

This chain uses TRBV7-3 with TRBJ2-2; tentative D call: TRBD1 (6 bases). With 4 bases removed from V and 4 bases from J, the gap between germline ends came to 13 bases. Germline CDR1 SGHTA, CDR2 FQGTGA. The CDR3 runs 15 residues. The CDR3 coding sequence is TGTGCCAGCAGCTATTTTCAGGGGCGCACCGGGGAGCTGTTTTTT. Its protein product is CASSYFQGRTGELFF.

The CDR3 nucleotides read TGTGCCAGCAGCTTAAGGGGATCGAACACTGAAGCTTTCTTT. It is translated as CASSLRGSNTEAFF. This sequence joins TRBV7-2 and TRBJ1-1, with D tentatively TRBD1 (5 bases). The CDR3 runs 14 residues. V was shortened by 2 bases and J by 1 base, with 8 bases between the two germline ends. Germline V gives CDR1 SGHTA, CDR2 FQGNSA.

The chain carries TRBV7-1 and TRBJ1-4; D remains ambiguous. TRBV7-1 is placed among ORFs of uncertain function. Trimming cost V 3 bases and J 7 bases, with 12 bases left between them. The CDR3 is 14 residues long. CDR3: CASSSDLRSEKLFF. The CDR3 region has the DNA TGTGCCAGCAGCTCGGACCTGAGGAGTGAAAAACTGTTTTTT.

With respect to this clonotype: The limits of the CDR3 on the DNA are not certain, so only TCRdb's listed CDR3 is given. This chain uses TRBV23-1 with TRBJ1-4. TRBV23-1 is flagged as an ORF with uncertain function. The CDR3 has 16 amino acids, counting both end residues. The CDR3 here is CASSQAIGVWVKNCFF.

The chain employs TRBV29-1 and TRBJ2-1; 11 bases line up with TRBD2. The junction had 7 bases not matched to a gene; V was cut back by 5 bases and J by 4 bases. The CDR3 runs to 15 residues. Germline V CDR1 and CDR2: SQVTM, ANQGSEA. In nucleotides, the CDR3 is TGCAGCGTTAAACGGGGACTAGCGGCTTACAATGAGCAGTTCTTC. This codes for CSVKRGLAAYNEQFF.

V is TRBV6-7 and J is TRBJ2-2, with D possibly being TRBD1 (5 bases). TRBV6-7 is classed as an ORF, of uncertain function. Trimming shortened V by 4 bases and J by 3 bases, and 6 bases separated the two germline ends. The CDR3 has 13 residues. CDR3 nucleotides: TGTGCCAGCAGTTTGACAGACACCGGGGAGCTGTTTTTT. Translated, it gives CASSLTDTGELFF.

The chain employs TRBV7-9 and TRBJ1-5; 9 bases line up with TRBD1. Germline CDR1 and CDR2: SEHNR and FQNEAQ (reference sequence). J gave up 7 bases and V 1 base, and 5 bases lay outside the gene matches. This CDR3 comprises 15 residues. CDR3 nucleotides: TGTGCCAGCAGCTTAGGGACAGGGGTTCACCAGCCCCAGCATTTT. Its translation: CASSLGTGVHQPQHF. The complete variable domain, with remaining parts taken from reference TRBV7-9 and TRBJ1-5, reads DTGVSQNPRHKITKRGQNVTFRCDPISEHNRLYWYRQTLGQGPEFLTYFQNEAQLEKSRLLSDRFSAERPKGSFSTLEIQRTEQGDSAMYLCASSLGTGVHQPQHFGDGTRLSIL.

Worth noting for this clonotype: One end of the junction fails to match germline, which may point to a read error. This chain links TRBV6-2 or TRBV6-3 with TRBJ2-2, with TRBD2 matching over 7 bases. CDR1 MNHEY and CDR2 SVGEGT come from the germline V gene. This CDR3 region has 14 residues. CDR3 nucleotides: TGTGCCAGCAGTTACTCGACTAGCACCGGGGGGCTGTTTTTT. Amino acid sequence: CASSYSTSTGGLFF.

This chain connects TRBV11-2 to TRBJ1-1; D is perhaps TRBD1 (6 bases). This CDR3 spans 14 amino acids. Trimming pared 3 bases from V and 4 bases from J, leaving 12 bases between. Germline V lookup: CDR1 SGHAT, CDR2 FQNNGV. The CDR3 coding sequence is TGTGCCAGCAGCTTTACAGGGATGAGCACTGAAGCTTTCTTT. The encoded protein is CASSFTGMSTEAFF.

The chain uses TRBV10-1 and TRBJ1-2; D is unresolved. Looked up from germline, CDR1 is WNHNN and CDR2 is SYGVQD (reference sequence). The CDR3 spans 16 residues. Deletions cut 4 bases from V and 0 bases from J, with 15 bases between. The CDR3 DNA follows: TGCGCCAGCAGTGTCAGTATGCAGGCCGCTAACTATGGCTACACCTTC. This codes for CASSVSMQAANYGYTF.

CDR3 sequence (DNA): TGTGCCAGCAGCCAAGTGGGGGACTCGAATTACGAGCAGTACTTC. Translated, it gives CASSQVGDSNYEQYF. This chain uses TRBV3-1 with TRBJ2-7; TRBD2 might be the D (6 bases). This CDR3 has 15 amino acids. Germline V lookup: CDR1 LGHDT, CDR2 YNNKEL (reference sequence). Trimming shortened V by 1 base and J by 4 bases, and 14 bases separated the two germline ends.

CDR3 in amino acids: CAISARGAGEKLFF. CDR3 DNA sequence: TGTGCCATCAGTGCTAGGGGAGCGGGCGAAAAACTGTTTTTT. The V gene is TRBV10-3, the J gene TRBJ1-4, with D perhaps TRBD1 (5 bases). Between the trimmed V and J ends, which lost 4 bases and 8 bases, there was a span of 14 bases. Germline CDR1 is ENHRY and CDR2 is SYGVKD. The CDR3 sequence is 14 residues long.

This clonotype was observed once. Here the CDR3 reads CSAGPGQVFNQPQHF. The CDR3 DNA follows: TGCAGTGCTGGACCAGGACAGGTGTTTAATCAGCCCCAGCATTTT. This chain uses TRBV20-1 with TRBJ1-5; 7 positions match TRBD1. Germline CDR1 reads DFQATT; CDR2 reads SNEGSKA (reference sequence). J was trimmed by 4 bases and V by 5 bases; bases with no gene match: 11. The CDR3 contains 15 residues.

In DNA, the CDR3 is TGTGCCAGCAGTAGACTAGCGCCCTACAATGAGCAGTTCTTC. Translating it yields CASSRLAPYNEQFF. The chain employs TRBV3-1 and TRBJ2-1; 8 nucleotides agree with TRBD2. V lost 6 bases, J lost 2 bases, and 3 bases stayed unmatched. CDR3 length equals 14 residues. Germline V gives CDR1 LGHDT, CDR2 YNNKEL (reference sequence).